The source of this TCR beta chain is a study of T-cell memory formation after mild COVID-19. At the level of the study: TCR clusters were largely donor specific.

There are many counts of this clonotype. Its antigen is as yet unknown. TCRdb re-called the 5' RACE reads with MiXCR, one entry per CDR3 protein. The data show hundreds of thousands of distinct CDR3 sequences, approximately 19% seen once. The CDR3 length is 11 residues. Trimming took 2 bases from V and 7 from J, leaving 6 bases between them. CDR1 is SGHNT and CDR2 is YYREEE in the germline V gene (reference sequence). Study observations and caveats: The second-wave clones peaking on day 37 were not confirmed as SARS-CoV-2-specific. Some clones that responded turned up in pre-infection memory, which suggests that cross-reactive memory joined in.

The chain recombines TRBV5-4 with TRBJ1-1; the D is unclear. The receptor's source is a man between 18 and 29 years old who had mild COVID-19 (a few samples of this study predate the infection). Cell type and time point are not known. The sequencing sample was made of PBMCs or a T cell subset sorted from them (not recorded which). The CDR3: CASSFLSEAFF. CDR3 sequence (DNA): TGTGCCAGCAGCTTTTTAAGTGAAGCTTTCTTT.